What follows is one TCR beta chain and its context. Its antigen has not been determined. Per-base quality was not reported, and no clone a single base away is much larger than it. Including the terminal cysteine and phenylalanine, the CDR3 comprises 18 residues. The read is trimmed to its CDR3 DNA, 54 bases read in frame from base 1. This sample stems from a study of blood T cell repertoires in COVID-19 (dated by TCRdb to the early 2020s). For the study in its entirety: The collaborator samples originated in the United States, Italy and Spain and spanned the acute and convalescent phases of COVID-19. The material from the prospective study consisted of cDNA or gDNA derived from T cells, B-cell-depleted T cells, or PBMCs. Subjects who had been exposed to COVID-19, were actively infected with it, or had recovered from it provided the deeply sampled blood TCRbeta repertoires that made up the dataset. The repertoires were released in a freely available public database meant as a resource for research on the immune response to SARS-CoV-2. Samples came from the ongoing ImmuneRACE study (first 160 participants) plus 1,254 subjects from 6 global collaborators. The sample metadata nearly always contained a de-identified subject ID, COVID-19 status, age in years and sex. Where HLA class I and class II types were available, the types were taken from metadata supplied by the sample provider, not from assay-based typing.

What the authors observed across the whole study: The amount of clinical and demographic metadata varied by source and participant and was provided uncurated.

The immunoSEQ Assay, a bias-controlled multiplex PCR, was used to amplify TCRbeta CDR3 regions from genomic DNA. The study's own analysis went as follows. Nucleated cell counts per sample were estimated from amplification of reference gene primers within the assay. To quantify the absolute abundance of each unique TCRbeta CDR3 rearrangement, sequence reads were collapsed and filtered. Productive Simpson clonality was computed per sample as the square root of Simpson's diversity index over productive rearrangements. TCRdb carries this immuneACCESS record with in-frame sequences only. Its versions omit some clonotypes, under half of them owing to an unresolved V gene in the studies checked, with the rest unexplained. That table supplies the V and J calls and clone size; D and trimming were determined from the DNA. The sample contains almost 250,000 clones, 75% to 90% of them found a single time. Clones ranked in the top ten supply around 4% of the sample.

Enrolling through a virtual design, the prospective study's participants ranged in age from roughly 18 to 95 years and lived across approximately 25 United States geographic areas. In the prospective study, cohorts were assigned on the basis of participant-reported clinical history obtained from a screening survey and a study questionnaire. ImmuneRACE Cohort 3 recovered participants were defined by two consecutive negative NP/OP PCR tests, healthcare professional clearance, or symptom resolution. Each participant in the prospective study had whole blood, serum and a nasopharyngeal or oropharyngeal swab collected by mobile phlebotomists. Participants in the prospective study had the option to provide additional blood draws and questionnaires over a roughly 2-month period. Before DNA extraction, blood samples from the prospective study were shipped at room temperature or frozen.

The sequenced material came from PBMCs or T cells enriched from blood (not recorded which). The chain couples TRBV21-1 to TRBJ2-7; the table's D gene call, TRBD1, was not cross checked with the DNA. TRBV21-1 is labeled a pseudogene. This receptor was obtained from a woman aged 25 to 39 who had recovered from COVID-19. The nucleotide sequence is given as TGTGCCAGCAGCAAAGAGGGGGTGATGGACAAAAACTCCTACGAGCAGTACTTC. It translates to CASSKEGVMDKNSYEQYF.